This T cell receptor (beta chain) was sequenced during a study of OX40 agonist ivuxolimab in advanced cancers. On the study more broadly: Patients were dosed with the agonistic anti-OX40 (CD134) antibody ivuxolimab. A history of anti-PD-1, anti-PD-L1 or anti-CTLA-4 therapy was acceptable, and over 35% had some. Study-level findings and limits: With doses of 0.1 to 3.0 mg/kg, CD4+ and CD8+ blood T cells had undergone clonal expansion by week 6.

V dropped 3 bases and J dropped 1 base, with 11 bases sitting between them. Germline V gene sequence: CDR1 SGHKS, CDR2 YYEKEE (reference sequence). The CDR3 is made up of 14 amino acids. A remark on this clone: Its antigen is unidentified.

Using immunoSEQ multiplex PCR, the repertoire was profiled, and TCRdb retains in-frame clones only, with some absent. The top ten hold 15% of the sample, which has tens of thousands of clones, around 80% seen once. The J gene is TRBJ2-7, the V gene TRBV5-5; tentative D call: TRBD2 (6 bases). This receptor was obtained from an adult with an advanced solid tumor such as melanoma, head and neck, liver or kidney cancer. The input for sequencing was CD4+ or CD8+ T cells sorted from blood, taken in a trial of the OX40 agonist ivuxolimab. CDR3: CASSWDLTSYEQYF. In DNA, the CDR3 is TGTGCCAGCAGCTGGGACTTAACTTCCTACGAGCAGTACTTC.